This TCR beta chain was captured by sequencing in a study of blood T cell repertoires in COVID-19. Method: immunoSEQ multiplex PCR; TCRdb's copy keeps in-frame clones and lacks some. This sample has around 97,000 clones, with approximately 88% found just once. Germline V gives CDR1 SGHVS, CDR2 FNYEAQ. Losses at the gene ends were 5 bases for V and 5 bases for J; bases not matched to a gene: 7. This CDR3 spans 17 amino acids. Sequencing was carried out using peripheral blood. V usage is TRBV7-6 and J usage is TRBJ2-3, with TRBD2 matching over 16 bases. The clonotype comes from a human donor in a cohort sampled during active COVID-19. The CDR3 region is CASSPGTSGGVGDTQYF. The CDR3 DNA reads TGTGCCAGCAGCCCGGGGACTAGCGGGGGGGTGGGAGATACGCAGTATTTT.